This T cell receptor beta chain was identified in a study of T cells after yellow fever vaccination. Study outcomes and limitations: The booster response re-showed most primary clones: around 96% CD4, over 80% CD8. Weaker in magnitude, the secondary response showed a faster peak on day 5 versus 15. Bulk-population clonotypes that are abundant could appear as contaminants in FACS-sorted repertoires.

The sample holds many counts of this clonotype. Its antigen is unidentified. A universal primer site and UMIs were added as TCR cDNA was made by 5'RACE template switching. Each CDR3 protein is one row after TCRdb ran MiXCR on the 5' RACE reads. This sample carries about 120,000 distinct CDR3 sequences, 12% to 15% of them seen once, and the ten largest clones take roughly 43%. This CDR3 is built from 13 residues. Germline CDR1 is MGHRA and CDR2 is YSYEKL. The ends lost 1 base at V and 6 bases at J; junction bases unmatched: 2. This chain joins TRBV4-1 and TRBJ2-7; 8 positions agree with TRBD2. The source was CD8+ T cells sorted from PBMCs, collected 5 days after the yellow fever booster vaccination. The source of this sequence is a man younger than 35 who received the YFV17D yellow fever vaccine. CDR3 nucleotide sequence: TGCGCCAGCAGCCAAGTCGGGGGGGGCGAGCAGTACTTC. Encoded protein: CASSQVGGGEQYF.